A single sample gave rise to the 7 T cell receptor beta chains below, sequenced in a study of blood T cell repertoires in COVID-19. The data were produced by immunoSEQ multiplex PCR, yet TCRdb's version contains in-frame clones alone and is incomplete. The sample consists of some 510,000 clones, roughly 90% of them appearing once. Sample: PBMCs or T cells enriched from blood (not recorded which). The receptors come from a woman in her forties who had recovered from COVID-19.

The chain has TRBV5-8 and TRBJ1-1, with D possibly being TRBD1 (6 bases). This CDR3 spans 12 amino acids. CDR1 and CDR2 (germline): SGHTS, YDEGEE. The V and J ends lost 3 bases and 4 bases respectively, with 7 bases between them. The CDR3 DNA follows: TGTGCCAGCAGCTCAGGGGTCACTGAAGCTTTCTTT. It translates to CASSSGVTEAFF.

CDR3 bases: TGTGCCAGCAGTGTAAGGGGGGCCGCGGGGGATCTTCTGTACTATGGCTACACCTTC. Its protein product is CASSVRGAAGDLLYYGYTF. The chain joins TRBV2 to TRBJ1-2, with D tentatively TRBD1 (6 bases). Trimming stripped 4 bases from V and 3 bases from J, with 27 bases between. CDR3 size: 19 residues. Germline values: CDR1 SNHLY, CDR2 FYNNEI.

The chain is built from TRBV11-2 and TRBJ2-7; 9 nucleotides align to TRBD1. CDR1 SGHAT and CDR2 FQNNGV come from the germline V gene. The CDR3 is 16 residues long. V shed 5 bases, J shed 4 bases, and the junction held 12 bases outside the gene matches. CDR3 sequence: CASSQPGTGLVYEQYF. The CDR3 DNA is TGTGCCAGCAGCCAACCTGGGACAGGGTTGGTATACGAGCAGTACTTC. The full variable domain, in which reference TRBV11-2 and TRBJ2-7 provide the parts outside the CDR3, is EAGVAQSPRYKIIEKRQSVAFWCNPISGHATLYWYQQILGQGPKLLIQFQNNGVVDDSQLPKDRFSAERLKGVDSTLKIQPAKLEDSAVYLCASSQPGTGLVYEQYFGPGTRLTVT.

This chain joins TRBV9 and TRBJ2-1, with D possibly being TRBD2 (6 bases). This CDR3 is 16 amino acids long. Per the germline V gene, CDR1 is SGDLS and CDR2 is YYNGEE. V lost 0 bases and J lost 0, with 10 bases in between. This CDR3 reads CASSVVGTGSYNEQFF. For the CDR3, the DNA is TGTGCCAGCAGCGTAGTAGGGACTGGCTCCTACAATGAGCAGTTCTTC.

This chain connects TRBV7-2 to TRBJ2-1; TRBD2 matches 7 bases. With V trimmed by 5 bases and J by 3 bases, 13 bases remained unmatched. Germline lookup yields CDR1 SGHTA and CDR2 FQGNSA. The CDR3 is 17 residues long. The CDR3 is CASSPRAGDYYYNEQFF. The CDR3 DNA follows: TGTGCCAGCAGCCCGCGCGCGGGAGATTATTACTACAATGAGCAGTTCTTC.

The rearrangement uses TRBV18 and TRBJ2-6; perhaps TRBD1 as D (6 bases). The V end lost 4 bases, the J end lost 4 bases, and 17 bases lay between the germline ends. The CDR3 totals 17 residues. The germline gives CDR1 KGHSH, CDR2 LQKENI. As DNA, the CDR3 is TGTGCCAGCTCACTGGTCACAGGGACGGGGGGGGCCAACGTCCTGACTTTC. This translates into CASSLVTGTGGANVLTF.

V usage is TRBV18 and J usage is TRBJ2-5; D gene ambiguous. Germline V gives CDR1 KGHSH, CDR2 LQKENI. This CDR3 contains 12 residues. The V end was cut by 4 bases, the J end by 1 base, with 4 bases between. The CDR3 protein is CASSRSQETQYF. DNA of the CDR3: TGTGCCAGCTCACGCAGCCAAGAGACCCAGTACTTC.